One and the same sample provided the 21 T cell receptor beta chains below, sequenced in a study of T cell responses to AZD1222 COVID-19 vaccine. Only in-frame clones appear in the TCRdb table, and some are missing; sequencing was by immunoSEQ multiplex PCR. The data contain around 110,000 clones, nearly 90% of them singletons. The sequenced sample was peripheral blood, obtained 28 days after the second AZD1222 dose. These receptors were obtained from an adult who received the AZD1222 COVID-19 vaccine.

Only one count was recorded for this clone. The chain recombines TRBV24-1 with TRBJ2-2, with D possibly TRBD1 on 7 matching bases. Germline V lookup: CDR1 KGHDR, CDR2 SFDVKD. This CDR3 is 14 amino acids long. V was clipped by 5 bases and J by 7 bases, with 13 bases between them. In DNA form, the CDR3 reads TGTGCCACCAGTGCGACAGGGCGGGGCGGGGAGCTGTTTTTT. Its translation: CATSATGRGGELFF.

The chain carries TRBV18 and TRBJ1-1, with D uncertain. Trimming took off 3 bases at V and 4 bases at J, with 12 bases between the two ends. Germline V lookup: CDR1 KGHSH, CDR2 LQKENI. The CDR3 extends over 14 amino acids. The CDR3 sequence is CASSPDALSTEAFF. The CDR3 coding sequence is TGTGCCAGCTCACCCGACGCGTTAAGCACTGAAGCTTTCTTT.

This chain links TRBV3-1 (or the pseudogene TRBV3-2) with TRBJ1-5, with D possibly matching TRBD1 (5 bases). V dropped 0 bases and J dropped 4 bases, with 19 bases sitting between them. Germline values: CDR1 LGHDT, CDR2 YNNKEL (reference sequence). The CDR3 consists of 18 residues. CDR3 protein: CASSQECGGQGENQPQHF. The DNA of the CDR3 is TGTGCCAGCAGCCAAGAATGTGGTGGGCAGGGCGAAAATCAGCCCCAGCATTTT.

In regard to this clone: At one end the junction does not follow the germline gene, possibly because of a read error. The chain combines TRBV7-3 with TRBJ1-5; 8 positions match TRBD1. Germline values: CDR1 SGHTA, CDR2 FQGTGA. The CDR3 consists of 15 residues. The DNA for the CDR3 is TGTGCCAGCAGCTCAACAGGGGGGGGCAATAAGCCCCAGCATTTT. Translation: CASSSTGGGNKPQHF.

This clone was seen more than once but under ten times. This chain connects TRBV7-9 to TRBJ1-2, with D perhaps TRBD1 (5 bases). The V gene's germline CDR1 is SEHNR and CDR2 FQNEAQ (reference sequence). The CDR3 runs 13 residues. Trimming stripped 5 bases from V and 1 base from J, with 8 bases between. The CDR3 DNA is TGTGCCAGCAGCCCGGGGGATAACTATGGCTACACCTTC. It encodes CASSPGDNYGYTF.

The rearrangement uses TRBV6-4 and TRBJ1-3; D is undetermined. This CDR3 is 14 amino acids long. From germline, CDR1 is MRHNA and CDR2 SNTAGT. Trimming removed 5 bases at V and 0 bases at J, with 8 bases between. The CDR3 DNA reads as TGTGCCAGCAGTAAGGGATACTCTGGAAACACCATATATTTT. Translation: CASSKGYSGNTIYF.

CDR3 region: CASSPTDTTETQYF. Written as DNA, the CDR3 is TGTGCCAGCAGCCCGACAGACACAACAGAGACCCAGTACTTC. The chain is built from TRBV5-6 and TRBJ2-5; TRBD1 is a possible D gene (5 bases). Germline V gives CDR1 SGHDT, CDR2 YYEEEE. This CDR3 comprises 14 residues. Trimming shortened V by 4 bases and J by 4 bases, and 14 bases separated the two germline ends.

The rearrangement joins TRBV19 to TRBJ2-2; D may correspond to TRBD1 or TRBD2 (5 bases each). Trimming shortened V by 5 bases and J by 4 bases, and 11 bases separated the two germline ends. The germline V gene has CDR1 LNHDA and CDR2 SQIVND (reference sequence). This CDR3 region has 14 residues. The CDR3 nucleotides are TGTGCCAGTAGTGACCCTGGGGGCACCGGGGAGCTGTTTTTT. This sequence encodes CASSDPGGTGELFF. Full variable domain (outside the CDR3, taken from reference TRBV19 and TRBJ2-2): DGGITQSPKYLFRKEGQNVTLSCEQNLNHDAMYWYRQDPGQGLRLIYYSQIVNDFQKGDIAEGYSVSREKKESFPLTVTSAQKNPTAFYLCASSDPGGTGELFFGEGSRLTVL.

The chain recombines TRBV7-6 with TRBJ2-1, with TRBD2 matching over 10 bases. J was trimmed by 2 bases and V by 5 bases; bases with no gene match: 12. Per the germline V gene, CDR1 is SGHVS and CDR2 is FNYEAQ. The CDR3 consists of 18 residues. The CDR3 DNA follows: TGTGCCAGCAGCCCCCGCCCTTTCCTAGCGGGGGCCTACAATGAGCAGTTCTTC. Its translation is CASSPRPFLAGAYNEQFF.

This clone was seen only a few times. This chain uses TRBV12-5 with TRBJ1-5, with 10 bases aligning to TRBD1. Germline assignment: CDR1 LGHNT and CDR2 FRNRAP. With V trimmed by 3 bases and J by 7 bases, 9 bases remained unmatched. The CDR3 is 16 residues long. The DNA of the CDR3 is TGTGCTAGTGGTTTCTTAATGACAGGGGGCGGACAGCCCCAGCATTTT. It is translated as CASGFLMTGGGQPQHF.

This chain connects TRBV5-5 to TRBJ1-2, with D possibly TRBD1 on 5 matching bases. Germline CDR1 reads SGHKS; CDR2 reads YYEKEE (reference sequence). The CDR3 contains 12 residues. Trimming removed 2 bases at V and 10 bases at J, with 12 bases between. CDR3 nucleotides: TGTGCCAGCAGCTTAGGGGAAAGACTCTACACCTTC. Translation gives CASSLGERLYTF. Looking up the rest from reference TRBV5-5 and TRBJ1-2 gives the full variable domain: DAGVTQSPTHLIKTRGQQVTLRCSPISGHKSVSWYQQVLGQGPQFIFQYYEKEERGRGNFPDRFSARQFPNYSSELNVNALLLGDSALYLCASSLGERLYTFGSGTRLTVV.

The V gene is TRBV19, the J gene TRBJ2-7, with D possibly being TRBD1 (6 bases). Per germline, CDR1 LNHDA and CDR2 SQIVND (reference sequence). Between the trimmed V and J ends, which lost 5 bases and 2 bases, there was a span of 13 bases. The length of the CDR3 is 14 residues. The DNA of the CDR3 is TGTGCCAGTAGTGCGCAGGGGCCTCCCTACGAGCAGTACTTC. It codes for CASSAQGPPYEQYF.

This sequence joins TRBV3-1 (or the pseudogene TRBV3-2) and TRBJ1-1; D is perhaps TRBD1 (6 bases). This CDR3 has 14 residues. Between the trimmed V and J ends, which lost 2 bases and 3 bases, there was a span of 10 bases. Germline V gives CDR1 LGHDT, CDR2 YNNKEL (reference sequence). The CDR3 is CASSQRAGDTEAFF. CDR3 nucleotides: TGTGCCAGCAGCCAAAGGGCAGGGGACACTGAAGCTTTCTTT.

This chain joins TRBV12-2 and TRBJ2-7. TRBV12-2 has pseudogene status. CDR3 length: 20 amino acids. CDR3 in DNA: TGTGCAAGTCGCTTAGGGGCCCGGGGCAGGGTGTTCCTGAGCTCCTACGAGCAGTACTTC. Its translation: CASRLGARGRVFLSSYEQYF.

The chain recombines TRBV6-5 with TRBJ1-4; D is unresolved. V lost 2 bases and J lost 7, with 11 bases in between. The CDR3 contains 14 residues. Germline V gene data show CDR1 as MNHEY and CDR2 as SVGAGI. The CDR3 DNA is TGTGCCAGCAGTTACCCGGTGGGGAGTGAAAAACTGTTTTTT. This codes for CASSYPVGSEKLFF.

The CDR3 region has the DNA TGTGCCAGCAGCGTAAGACAGGGACCAAACACTGAAGCTTTCTTT. Protein sequence: CASSVRQGPNTEAFF. The chain recombines TRBV9 with TRBJ1-1, with 7 nucleotides matching TRBD1. The length of the CDR3 is 15 residues. The V segment lost 1 base and the J segment 2 bases; nucleotides outside the gene matches: 5. Germline CDR1 and CDR2: SGDLS and YYNGEE. Complete variable domain (other parts from reference TRBV9 and TRBJ1-1): DSGVTQTPKHLITATGQRVTLRCSPRSGDLSVYWYQQSLDQGLQFLIQYYNGEERAKGNILERFSAQQFPDLHSELNLSSLELGDSALYFCASSVRQGPNTEAFFGQGTRLTVV.

The chain employs TRBV19 and TRBJ2-7, with 7 bases matching TRBD2. The CDR3 length is 15 residues. Germline V gene lookup returns CDR1 LNHDA and CDR2 SQIVND (reference sequence). With 3 bases clipped from V and 1 base from J, the junction kept 6 bases outside the gene matches. Here the CDR3 reads CASSMGTKGSYEQYF. Here the CDR3 DNA reads TGTGCCAGTAGTATGGGGACTAAGGGATCCTACGAGCAGTACTTC.

CDR3 loop: CASSEAGDTQYF. CDR3 nucleotides: TGTGCCAGCAGTGAAGCAGGAGATACGCAGTATTTT. The chain joins TRBV6-1 to TRBJ2-3; D is unclear. V was shortened by 0 bases and J by 5 bases, with 3 bases between the two germline ends. There are 12 residues in the CDR3. CDR1 is MNHNS and CDR2 is SASEGT in the germline V gene.

The V and J genes are TRBV29-1 and TRBJ1-1; D might be TRBD1 (6 bases). The CDR3 has 11 residues. V was clipped by 6 bases and J by 5 bases, with 10 bases between them. The germline CDR1 and CDR2 sequences are SQVTM and ANQGSEA. CDR3 sequence reads: CSVTQGTEAFF. The DNA for the CDR3 is TGCAGCGTGACCCAGGGGACTGAAGCTTTCTTT.

This clone was counted between two and nine times. The genes are TRBV10-3 and TRBJ1-1; 8 bases line up with TRBD1. Germline-derived CDR1 and CDR2 are ENHRY and SYGVKD. The CDR3 covers 16 residues. Trimming at V came to 6 bases and at J to 1 base, leaving 10 bases not matched to a gene. This CDR3 is CAIRGGGQVSNTEAFF. The CDR3 DNA follows: TGTGCCATCAGAGGGGGGGGACAGGTTTCGAACACTGAAGCTTTCTTT.

This chain joins TRBV29-1 and TRBJ2-7; 9 bases align to TRBD1. Germline V lookup: CDR1 SQVTM, CDR2 ANQGSEA. V was clipped by 5 bases and J by 1 base; unmatched bases: 6. The CDR3 has 14 amino acids. CDR3 in DNA: TGCAGCGTTATTGGGACAGGGACATCCTACGAGCAGTACTTC. Translated, it gives CSVIGTGTSYEQYF.